Here is one TCR beta chain with its context. Its specificity is not known. A read error may account for a junction end that differs from germline. The data were taken from a study of T cell responses to AZD1222 COVID-19 vaccine. Findings and limits, study-wide: Donors, mostly white British, included more females; clonal diversity was possibly underestimated.

CDR3 length equals 12 residues. Germline lookup yields CDR1 MDHEN and CDR2 SYDVKM. Profiled with immunoSEQ multiplex PCR; TCRdb holds only in-frame clones, not every one. The sample has over 100,000 clones; under 90% are singletons. V is TRBV28 and J is TRBJ1-5, with D possibly matching TRBD1 (5 bases). The source is an adult in good health. Sequenced here: peripheral blood, sampled on day 0 of AZD1222 vaccination. The CDR3 here is CASDSINRPQHF. CDR3 DNA sequence: TGTGCCAGCGACAGTATTAATCGGCCCCAGCATTTT.